The 17 T cell receptor beta chains given below trace back to one sample, sequenced in a study of tumor and adjacent non-tumor tissue in lung cancer. Three rounds of nested PCR, following a modified ARM-PCR protocol, produced the TCRbeta library. TCRdb called the multiplex PCR reads again in MiXCR, with one record for every CDR3 protein. The repertoire holds more than 85,000 distinct CDR3 sequences, with approximately 65% as singletons. This sample's RNA came from whole unsorted tissue. Distant lung tissue was collected more than 3 cm away from the tumor edge. The sequencing input was distant non-tumor lung tissue. These receptor sequences come from a man aged 30-40 years with non-small cell lung cancer.

To note about this clonotype: A read error may explain this, as a much larger clone is one base away. The gene calls are TRBV24-1 and TRBJ2-1, with D perhaps matching TRBD2 (5 bases). CDR3 length: 16 residues. From germline, CDR1 is KGHDR and CDR2 SFDVKD. V gave up 5 bases and J gave up 9 bases, with 22 bases separating them. CDR3 bases: TGTGCCACCAGTGCCCGCCGTGCGAGAGGGTTCAGTGAGCAGTTCTTC. It yields the protein CATSARRARGFSEQFF.

This chain joins TRBV6-5 and TRBJ1-1; a possible D gene is TRBD1 (5 bases). The V and J ends lost 6 bases and 1 base respectively, with 15 bases between them. The CDR3 runs to 15 residues. Germline CDR1 and CDR2: MNHEY and SVGAGI. The CDR3 bases are TGTGCCAGCAGGGGGCAAACGGGGGAGAACACTGAAGCTTTCTTT. It specifies CASRGQTGENTEAFF.

Worth noting for this clonotype: Relative to the germline gene, one junction end is altered; a read error may explain this. The chain uses TRBV29-1 and TRBJ2-7; 7 nucleotides line up with TRBD2. CDR1 is SQVTM, CDR2 ANQGSEA, per germline. This CDR3 region has 14 residues. In DNA, the CDR3 is TGTAGCGTTGGGGACCCCCGGGGGGACTACAAGCAGTACTTC. Translating gives CSVGDPRGDYKQYF.

At least ten counts were recorded for this clonotype. The genes are TRBV11-2 and TRBJ1-5, with 7 bases identical to TRBD1. In germline, CDR1 is SGHAT, CDR2 FQNNGV. J was trimmed by 1 base and V by 2 bases; bases with no gene match: 14. The CDR3 is 19 amino acids. The CDR3 DNA is TGTGCCAGCAGCTTAAGGTCCCATGACAGGGCACAGAGCAATCAGCCCCAGCATTTT. Translated, it gives CASSLRSHDRAQSNQPQHF.

Worth noting for this clonotype: An end of the junction does not agree with germline; a read error may underlie this. The gene calls are TRBV4-1 and TRBJ2-1, with D uncertain. Germline V gives CDR1 MGHRA, CDR2 YSYEKL. CDR3 length equals 16 residues. As DNA, the CDR3 is TGCGCCAGCGGCCAAGAATTCGGTAGCCTAACGCATGAGCAGTTTTTC. Amino acids: CASGQEFGSLTHEQFF.

Note on this clonotype: This CDR3 fails to terminate in the conserved phenylalanine or tryptophan, so it likely reflects a read error. This chain uses TRBV29-1 with TRBJ2-7; D not certain. Germline-derived CDR1 and CDR2 are SQVTM and ANQGSEA. The CDR3 spans 13 residues. CDR3 sequence reads: CSVVGLTFYEQYS. DNA for the CDR3: TGCAGCGTTGTGGGTCTGACTTTCTACGAACAGTACTCC.

Only a few counts were recorded for this clonotype. The chain uses TRBV20-1 and TRBJ2-1; perhaps TRBD1 as D (5 bases). CDR1 and CDR2 (germline): DFQATT, SNEGSKA (reference sequence). The length of the CDR3 is 13 residues. The V end lost 4 bases, the J end lost 5 bases, and 12 bases lay between the germline ends. CDR3 DNA: TGCAGTGCTAACGATCTGACAGACAATGAGCAGTTCTTC. This codes for CSANDLTDNEQFF.

Many counts were recorded for this clonotype. The chain combines TRBV6-5 with TRBJ2-1, with TRBD2 identical over 8 bases. This CDR3 contains 14 residues. V lost 7 bases to trimming and J lost 2 bases; unmatched junction nucleotides: 4. Germline CDR1 is MNHEY and CDR2 is SVGAGI. The CDR3 DNA sequence: TGTGCCAGCAACGTAGCGGGGACCTACAATGAGCAGTTCTTC. It specifies CASNVAGTYNEQFF.

This clonotype was observed a few times. This could be a read error, since a much larger clone is one nucleotide away. The chain has TRBV20-1 and TRBJ2-7; D is unresolved. The CDR3 length is 14 residues. V lost 7 bases, J lost 3 bases, and 19 bases lay in between. Germline CDR1 is DFQATT and CDR2 is SNEGSKA (reference sequence). CDR3 DNA: TGCAGTGTGTCCGGGCCCCCATTCCGCTACGAGCAGTACTTC. Translated, it gives CSVSGPPFRYEQYF.

This clonotype was observed a few times. An end of the junction does not agree with germline; a read error may underlie this. The chain links TRBV20-1 to TRBJ1-5, with D tentatively TRBD1 (5 bases). This CDR3 contains 14 residues. Per the germline V gene, CDR1 is DFQATT and CDR2 is SNEGSKA (reference sequence). CDR3 nucleotides: TGCAGTGCCCAGCACCGGGGCATTAATCAGCTCCAGCATTTT. Translated: CSAQHRGINQLQHF.

The chain has TRBV10-2 and TRBJ2-3; 8 nucleotides match TRBD1. V lost 6 bases and J lost 3; bases outside the gene matches: 8. The CDR3 spans 15 residues. Germline CDR1 is WSHSY and CDR2 is SAAADI. The CDR3: CASSNNRGWTDTQYF. The CDR3 nucleotides are TGCGCCAGCAGCAACAACAGGGGGTGGACAGATACGCAGTATTTT.

With respect to this clonotype: Mismatch with germline at one junction end may stem from a read error. The chain carries TRBV18 and TRBJ2-2; TRBD1 matches at 8 bases. The germline V gene has CDR1 KGHSH and CDR2 LQKENI. This CDR3 spans 17 amino acids. The CDR3 here is CASSPRGGQGANGELFF. The CDR3 region has the DNA TGTGCGAGCTCACCACGAGGCGGCCAGGGGGCCAACGGGGAGCTGTTTTTT.

About this clonotype: The CDR3 end shows no conserved phenylalanine or tryptophan, and so a read error is likely. The rearrangement uses TRBV11-2 and TRBJ2-3, with 9 nucleotides matching TRBD1. The CDR3 consists of 16 residues. Trimming removed 5 bases from V and 4 bases from J; junction bases left unmatched: 10. Germline V gene data show CDR1 as SGHAT and CDR2 as FQNNGV. The DNA for the CDR3 is TGTGCCAGCAGCCCGACCGGGACAGGGCTGTCAGATACGCAGTATTTG. Its translation: CASSPTGTGLSDTQYL.

The chain joins TRBV14 to TRBJ2-3; no firm D call. The V and J ends lost 5 bases and 2 bases respectively, with 14 bases between them. The CDR3 contains 15 residues. Germline V gene data show CDR1 as SGHDN and CDR2 as FVKESK. The CDR3 coding sequence is TGTGCCAGCAGCACCCTCGTGAGACTCACAGATACGCAGTATTTT. Translated: CASSTLVRLTDTQYF.

Remarks on this clonotype: No conserved phenylalanine or tryptophan ends this CDR3, so it is likely a read error. V gene TRBV20-1 combines with J gene TRBJ2-1, with D perhaps TRBD1 or TRBD2 (5 bases each). CDR3 length: 19 residues. The V gene's germline CDR1 is DFQATT and CDR2 SNEGSKA (reference sequence). CDR3 in amino acids: CSARDANKGSRSSYSEQFL. The CDR3 bases are TGCAGTGCTAGAGATGCCAATAAGGGGAGCCGAAGCTCCTACAGTGAGCAGTTCCTC.

For this clonotype: The CDR3 does not close with the conserved phenylalanine or tryptophan, likely indicating a read error. V and J are TRBV11-1 and TRBJ2-4; D is possibly TRBD1 or TRBD2 (5 bases each). Germline assignment: CDR1 SGHAT and CDR2 FQDESV (reference sequence). The CDR3 is 15 amino acids. The CDR3 region is CASSGDRLSKNIQYY. For the CDR3, the DNA is TGTGCCAGCAGCGGGGACCGACTGTCCAAAAATATTCAGTACTAC.

The V and J genes are TRBV4-1 and TRBJ1-2, with 9 nucleotides matching TRBD1. Per the germline V gene, CDR1 is MGHRA and CDR2 is YSYEKL. This CDR3 has 15 amino acids. Trimming cost V 7 bases and J 6 bases; bases outside gene matches: 12. CDR3 sequence: CASTPNRGRHHGYTF. CDR3 coding DNA: TGCGCCAGCACCCCAAACAGGGGGCGACACCATGGCTACACCTTC.